A selection of T cell receptor beta chains follows, all from one sample in a study of neurological immune-mediated disorders. TCRdb reprocessed the 5' RACE reads via MiXCR and lists one record per CDR3 protein. This table has 50,000 or so distinct CDR3 sequences, around 13% appearing once. What was sequenced was PBMCs. These TCRs come from a male donor with HTLV-1-associated myelopathy (HAM/TSP). CDR3s include the opening cysteine and the closing phenylalanine or tryptophan. A D gene is named only where the DNA matches it firmly.

TRBJ1-3,.,TRBV20-1,CSAREIRGWDVRNTIYF
TRBJ1-2,.,TRBV4-1,CASSQDRAGNYGYTF
TRBJ1-1,.,TRBV5-1,CASRFRGNTEAFF
TRBJ2-2,TRBD2,TRBV25-1,CASTGGGELFF
TRBJ2-1,.,TRBV12-3/TRBV12-4,CASSSARQARNEQFF
TRBJ2-3,.,TRBV4-3,CASSQTALTDTQYF
TRBJ2-2,TRBD1,TRBV7-2,CASSYRQGRTGELFF
TRBJ1-6,.,TRBV20-1,CSAPATSQSSPLHF
TRBJ1-6,.,TRBV5-1,CASSLVFQGLGSPLHF
TRBJ1-6,TRBD1,TRBV7-9,CASSSTGDSPLHF
TRBJ1-1,.,TRBV20-1,CSAITFGNTEAFF
TRBJ1-1,TRBD1,TRBV5-1,CASSPGQVSTSTEAFF
TRBJ2-1,.,TRBV7-3,CASSLLGWTEDNEQFF
TRBJ2-1,.,TRBV10-1,CASTDWPKNEQFF
TRBJ2-7,.,TRBV7-6,CASSLDRVYEQYF
TRBJ2-3,.,TRBV5-1,CASTGEGPDTQYF
TRBJ2-1,TRBD1,TRBV20-1,CSAPTGGPSYNEQFF
TRBJ2-7,.,TRBV20-1,CSARVAGQLYEQYF
TRBJ1-4,.,TRBV28,CASSPRGSAHEKLFF
TRBJ1-5,.,TRBV4-3,CASSQGEGDQPQHF
TRBJ2-1,.,TRBV5-1,CASGTFSYNEQFF
TRBJ2-4,.,TRBV14,CASSHRIRHIQYF
TRBJ1-6,TRBD1,TRBV20-1,CSARTGGSYNSPLHF
TRBJ2-3,TRBD2,TRBV5-6,CASSLELAGVISTDTQYF
TRBJ2-7,TRBD2,TRBV12-3/TRBV12-4,CASSQPRGMEGYEQYF
TRBJ2-1,TRBD1,TRBV7-6,CASSSLDRYNEQFF
TRBJ2-5,.,TRBV28,CASRIRDHKGETQYF
TRBJ2-7,.,TRBV7-9,CASRIDSTYEQYF
TRBJ2-7,TRBD1,TRBV29-1,CSVRRDRVLEQYF
TRBJ2-7,.,TRBV5-1,CASSSQSTEQYF
TRBJ2-1,.,TRBV7-8,CASSLEAGHRGKFF
TRBJ1-2,.,TRBV20-1,CSARMGQQANYGYTF
TRBJ2-3,.,TRBV4-3,CASSQVSRDTDTQYF
TRBJ1-6,.,TRBV20-1,CSARAGIGNIFSPLHF
TRBJ1-2,TRBD1,TRBV12-3/TRBV12-4,CASSQSTGPNYGYTF
TRBJ1-1,.,TRBV28,CASSHQPTSGTEAFF
TRBJ2-2,TRBD1,TRBV12-3/TRBV12-4,CASSLAPLDREWGTGELFF
TRBJ2-3,TRBD2,TRBV20-1,CSASGGMDTQYF
TRBJ1-1,.,TRBV20-1,CSCGGYTEAFF
TRBJ1-2,.,TRBV7-2,CASSFRGDYGYTF
TRBJ1-5,.,TRBV25-1,CASRGTGRNQPQHF
TRBJ1-6,.,TRBV5-4,CASSGGRGGSPLHF
TRBJ2-3,.,TRBV18,CASSPPSADTQYF
TRBJ2-7,.,TRBV5-6,CASSLRGSLSYEQYF
TRBJ2-3,.,TRBV5-1,CASSLGVDTQYF
TRBJ2-7,.,TRBV3-1,CASSLTGRSSYEQYF
TRBJ1-2,.,TRBV7-9,CASSPTGRDVGYTF
TRBJ1-3,.,TRBV28,CASSSRQRGNTIYF
TRBJ2-7,TRBD1,TRBV2,CASSEEGQGADEQYF
TRBJ2-7,.,TRBV5-1,CASSLDGPSYEQYF
TRBJ1-1,TRBD1,TRBV5-1,CASSLAGTGGGLNTEAFF
TRBJ1-2,TRBD1,TRBV20-1,CSARMSATGTNYGYTF
TRBJ2-3,TRBD2,TRBV2,CASRRHLAGVQSDTQYF
TRBJ1-3,.,TRBV5-5,CASSLPQTGNTIYF
TRBJ2-2,TRBD1,TRBV11-2,CASSHLRDRNTGELFF
TRBJ1-2,.,TRBV28,CASSFNSVSGYTF
TRBJ1-6,.,TRBV3-1,CASSPPGGWNSPLHF
TRBJ2-3,.,TRBV24-1,CATSDLQSTDTQYF
TRBJ2-7,TRBD1,TRBV6-5,CASSRDRSYEQYF